These 20 T cell receptor beta chains came from one sample sequenced in a study of T-cell reconstitution after alpha-beta-depleted transplantation in children. Preparation of the TCRbeta library was carried out with unique molecular identifiers. TCRdb used MiXCR to reprocess the PCR reads, holding one entry per CDR3 protein. The sample has about 540,000 distinct CDR3 sequences; approximately 20% are singletons. The sequencing used PBMCs from the stem cell graft donor, collected from the stem cell graft. The receptors here all came from a human donor who donated a stem cell graft to a child with acute lymphoblastic leukemia.

The rearrangement links TRBV20-1 to TRBJ2-7; tentatively, D is TRBD2 (7 bases). This CDR3 is built from 13 residues. V shed 3 bases and J shed 6 bases, with 15 bases lying between them. Germline V lookup: CDR1 DFQATT, CDR2 SNEGSKA (reference sequence). The CDR3 sequence is CSASRGGRGEQYF. The CDR3 nucleotides are TGCAGTGCTAGTAGGGGGGGCCGAGGCGAGCAGTACTTC.

V is TRBV29-1 and J is TRBJ2-7; either TRBD1 or TRBD2 may supply D (6 bases each). This CDR3 contains 16 residues. Between the trimmed V and J ends, which lost 4 bases and 2 bases, there was a span of 21 bases. The germline CDR1 and CDR2 sequences are SQVTM and ANQGSEA. Here the CDR3 DNA reads TGCAGCGTTGCGGGGGCCGATACCGAAAATCCCTACGAGCAGTACTTC. It yields the protein CSVAGADTENPYEQYF.

This clonotype turned up a few times. This chain uses TRBV4-1 with TRBJ2-7; 12 bases are shared with TRBD2. This CDR3 has 14 residues. Trimming removed 4 bases from V and 5 bases from J; junction bases left unmatched: 3. In germline, CDR1 is MGHRA, CDR2 YSYEKL. The CDR3 region has the DNA TGCGCCAGCAGCCCTTGGACTAGCGGGAACGAGCAGTACTTC. Protein sequence: CASSPWTSGNEQYF.

This clonotype was detected a few times. The gene calls are TRBV5-6 and TRBJ2-7; TRBD2 matches 10 bases. This CDR3 has 16 residues. The V segment lost 3 bases and the J segment 1 base; nucleotides outside the gene matches: 7. Germline V gene data show CDR1 as SGHDT and CDR2 as YYEEEE. The CDR3 protein is CASSSGGLARSYEQYF. The CDR3 DNA follows: TGTGCCAGCAGCTCTGGGGGACTAGCGCGTTCCTACGAGCAGTACTTC.

This clonotype occurred a few times. The chain couples TRBV21-1 to TRBJ2-2; the table's D call, TRBD1, has no DNA check behind it. TRBV21-1 is marked as a pseudogene. The length of the CDR3 is 17 residues. CDR3 region: CASSKSDGQGVTGELFF. CDR3 sequence (DNA): TGTGCCAGCAGCAAAAGTGATGGACAGGGCGTCACCGGGGAGCTGTTTTTT.

The genes are TRBV28 and TRBJ2-7; 8 nucleotides agree with TRBD2. The CDR3 runs to 18 residues. The V segment lost 3 bases and the J segment 0 bases; nucleotides outside the gene matches: 13. Germline-derived CDR1 and CDR2 are MDHEN and SYDVKM. CDR3 in DNA: TGTGCCAGCAGTTTCATGATCAGAACTAGCGGAGACTCCTACGAGCAGTACTTC. Its protein product is CASSFMIRTSGDSYEQYF.

The chain employs TRBV13 and TRBJ2-2; D may be TRBD1 (6 bases). Looked up from germline, CDR1 is PRHDT and CDR2 is FYEKMQ (reference sequence). The V gene lost 5 bases and the J gene lost 6 bases, with 16 bases spanning the gap. This CDR3 is 15 amino acids long. CDR3 sequence (DNA): TGTGCCAGCAGCCTCCGGGACACCTCAGCCGGGGAGCTGTTTTTT. This sequence encodes CASSLRDTSAGELFF.

The sample holds a few counts of this clonotype. This rearrangement joins TRBV5-1 to TRBJ1-1, with D maybe TRBD1 (5 bases). Trimming shortened V by 7 bases and J by 2 bases, and 12 bases separated the two germline ends. The CDR3 is made up of 13 amino acids. Looked up from germline, CDR1 is SGHRS and CDR2 is YFSETQ. The CDR3 protein is CASHWRGNTEAFF. As DNA, the CDR3 is TGCGCCAGCCATTGGAGGGGAAACACTGAAGCTTTCTTT.

This chain links TRBV6-1 with TRBJ2-1; TRBD1 matches 10 bases. Germline lookup yields CDR1 MNHNS and CDR2 SASEGT. The CDR3 runs 15 residues. J gave up 3 bases and V 6 bases, and 5 bases lay outside the gene matches. DNA of the CDR3: TGTGCCAGCAGCTGGGGGACAGGGGACTACAATGAGCAGTTCTTC. This encodes CASSWGTGDYNEQFF.

This clonotype was observed a handful of times. The chain recombines TRBV9 with TRBJ2-2; 11 nucleotides agree with TRBD1. J lost 4 bases, V lost 3 bases, and 5 bases had no gene match. The CDR3 sequence is 16 residues long. Germline V gene sequence: CDR1 SGDLS, CDR2 YYNGEE. CDR3 loop: CASSGQGTGGTGELFF. Written as DNA, the CDR3 is TGTGCCAGCAGCGGCCAGGGGACAGGGGGCACCGGGGAGCTGTTTTTT.

This clonotype was counted a few times. J is TRBJ1-1 and V is TRBV5-1, with D hard to call. V was cut by 0 bases and J by 3 bases, with 12 bases left in between. Germline V lookup: CDR1 SGHRS, CDR2 YFSETQ. The CDR3 extends over 15 amino acids. In DNA form, the CDR3 reads TGCGCCAGCAGCTTGGTTTTGGGTGGGGACACTGAAGCTTTCTTT. Residues: CASSLVLGGDTEAFF.

DNA of the CDR3: TGTGCCAGCAGCTTCCGGACAGGGAATAATTCACCCCTCCACTTT. This codes for CASSFRTGNNSPLHF. The chain joins TRBV7-8 to TRBJ1-6; 8 nucleotides align to TRBD1. The CDR3 consists of 15 residues. Germline CDR1 and CDR2: SGHVS and FQNEAQ. Trimming cost V 3 bases and J 5 bases; bases outside gene matches: 3.

In its sample, this clonotype was seen a few times. The chain couples TRBV6-5 to TRBJ2-2; 10 positions agree with TRBD2. J was trimmed by 6 bases and V by 0 bases; bases with no gene match: 7. Germline V gives CDR1 MNHEY, CDR2 SVGAGI. The CDR3 length is 17 residues. CDR3 DNA sequence: TGTGCCAGCAGTTACTCCGGGGCTAGCGGGAGTCCCGGGGAGCTGTTTTTT. Amino acids: CASSYSGASGSPGELFF.

The genes are TRBV9 and TRBJ1-3; D is possibly TRBD1 (6 bases). Germline V lookup: CDR1 SGDLS, CDR2 YYNGEE. This CDR3 is built from 15 residues. V was cut by 0 bases and J by 2 bases, with 9 bases left in between. The CDR3 bases are TGTGCCAGCAGCGTAGCGGGGGGCCCTGGAAACACCATATATTTT. As protein: CASSVAGGPGNTIYF.

This clonotype was seen ten or more times. The chain is built from TRBV7-9 and TRBJ2-2; the D gene is possibly TRBD2 (7 bases). The CDR3 is 14 residues long. Looked up from germline, CDR1 is SEHNR and CDR2 is FQNEAQ (reference sequence). Trimming shortened V by 8 bases and J by 5 bases, and 15 bases separated the two germline ends. CDR3 in amino acids: CASSSGGLTGELFF. CDR3 bases: TGTGCCAGCTCCTCCGGGGGGCTTACCGGGGAGCTGTTTTTT. Full variable domain (outside the CDR3, taken from reference TRBV7-9 and TRBJ2-2): DTGVSQNPRHKITKRGQNVTFRCDPISEHNRLYWYRQTLGQGPEFLTYFQNEAQLEKSRLLSDRFSAERPKGSFSTLEIQRTEQGDSAMYLCASSSGGLTGELFFGEGSRLTVL.

V is TRBV20-1 and J is TRBJ2-1; 9 bases align to TRBD2. The CDR3 length is 13 residues. The V gene's germline CDR1 is DFQATT and CDR2 SNEGSKA (reference sequence). CDR3 DNA sequence: TGCAGCTCCCGACTAGCGGAGTACAATGAGCAGTTCTTC. Translation: CSSRLAEYNEQFF.

This clonotype was detected a few times. The chain uses TRBV5-5 and TRBJ2-3; 9 nucleotides line up with TRBD2. This CDR3 contains 15 residues. Germline-derived CDR1 and CDR2 are SGHKS and YYEKEE (reference sequence). J lost 8 bases, V lost 4 bases, and 11 bases had no gene match. This chain's CDR3 is CASSQTSGDTGTQYF. The CDR3 DNA sequence: TGTGCCAGCAGCCAGACTAGCGGAGACACTGGTACGCAGTATTTT.

The chain links TRBV6-2 or TRBV6-3 to TRBJ2-7; D ambiguous. Germline CDR1 MNHEY, CDR2 SVGEGT. The CDR3 has 11 amino acids. Trimming stripped 4 bases from V and 5 bases from J, with 6 bases between. CDR3 residues: CASSSAHEQYF. CDR3 in DNA: TGTGCCAGCAGTTCCGCCCACGAGCAGTACTTC.

The chain joins TRBV12-3 or TRBV12-4 to TRBJ2-2; no reliable D call. V gave up 8 bases and J gave up 7 bases, with 14 bases separating them. The length of the CDR3 is 13 residues. CDR3 residues: CASHRGGRGELFF. CDR3 sequence (DNA): TGTGCCAGCCACCGCGGTGGGCGCGGGGAGCTGTTTTTT.

The chain is built from TRBV7-9 and TRBJ1-2; D is unclear. The CDR3 sequence is 17 residues long. In germline, CDR1 is SEHNR, CDR2 FQNEAQ (reference sequence). Trimming shortened V by 1 base and J by 0 bases, and 15 bases separated the two germline ends. The CDR3, as DNA: TGTGCCAGCAGCTTAGGTAGCAACCCCAGAGCTAACTATGGCTACACCTTC. Its translation: CASSLGSNPRANYGYTF.